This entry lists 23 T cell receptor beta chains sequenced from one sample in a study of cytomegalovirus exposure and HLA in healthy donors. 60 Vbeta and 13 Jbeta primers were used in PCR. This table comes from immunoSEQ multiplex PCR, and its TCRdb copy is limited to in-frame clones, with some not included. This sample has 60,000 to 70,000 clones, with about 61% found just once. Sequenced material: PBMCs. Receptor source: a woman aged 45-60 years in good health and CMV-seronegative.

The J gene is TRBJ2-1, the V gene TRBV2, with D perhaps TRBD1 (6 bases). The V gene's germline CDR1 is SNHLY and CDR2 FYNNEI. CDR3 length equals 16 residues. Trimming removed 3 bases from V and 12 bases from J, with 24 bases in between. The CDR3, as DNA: TGTGCCAGCAGTGATCAGGGTGGGACAACCACAATTACGCAGTTCTTC. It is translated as CASSDQGGTTTITQFF.

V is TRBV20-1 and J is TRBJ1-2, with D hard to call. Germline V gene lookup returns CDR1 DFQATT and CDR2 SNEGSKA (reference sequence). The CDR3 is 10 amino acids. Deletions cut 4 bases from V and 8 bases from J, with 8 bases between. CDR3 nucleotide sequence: TGCAGTGCTAACCCACAGGGCTACACCTTC. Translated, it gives CSANPQGYTF.

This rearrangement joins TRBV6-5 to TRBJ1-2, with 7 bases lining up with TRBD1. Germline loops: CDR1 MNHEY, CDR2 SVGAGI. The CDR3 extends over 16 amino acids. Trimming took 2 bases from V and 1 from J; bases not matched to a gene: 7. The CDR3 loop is CASSYLIGQDNYGYTF. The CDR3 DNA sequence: TGTGCCAGCAGTTACCTCATCGGACAGGATAACTATGGCTACACCTTC.

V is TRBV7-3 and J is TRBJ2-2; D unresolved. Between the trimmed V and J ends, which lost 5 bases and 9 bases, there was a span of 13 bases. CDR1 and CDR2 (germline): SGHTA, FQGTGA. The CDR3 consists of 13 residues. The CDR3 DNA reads TGTGCCAGCAGCACCCAAGTGGGCCGGGAGCTGTTTTTT. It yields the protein CASSTQVGRELFF.

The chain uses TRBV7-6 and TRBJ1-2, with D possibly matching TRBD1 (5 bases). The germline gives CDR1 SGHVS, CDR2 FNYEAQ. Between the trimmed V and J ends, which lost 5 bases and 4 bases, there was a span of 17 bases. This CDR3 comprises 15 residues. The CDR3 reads CASSPGGTELYGYTF. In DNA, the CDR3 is TGTGCCAGCAGCCCGGGGGGGACGGAACTCTATGGCTACACCTTC. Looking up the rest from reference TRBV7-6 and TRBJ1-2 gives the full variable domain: GAGVSQSPRYKVTKRGQDVALRCDPISGHVSLYWYRQALGQGPEFLTYFNYEAQQDKSGLPNDRFSAERPEGSISTLTIQRTEQRDSAMYRCASSPGGTELYGYTFGSGTRLTVV.

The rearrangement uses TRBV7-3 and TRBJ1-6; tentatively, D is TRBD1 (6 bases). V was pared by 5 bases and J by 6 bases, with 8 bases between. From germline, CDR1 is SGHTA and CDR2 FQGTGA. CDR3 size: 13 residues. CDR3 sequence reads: CASSRTANSPLHF. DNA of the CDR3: TGTGCCAGCAGCCGGACAGCTAATTCACCCCTCCACTTT.

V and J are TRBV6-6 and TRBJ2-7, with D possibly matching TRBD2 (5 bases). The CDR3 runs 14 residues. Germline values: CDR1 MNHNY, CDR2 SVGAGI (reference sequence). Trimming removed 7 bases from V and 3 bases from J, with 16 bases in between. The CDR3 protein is CASTPSGLDYEQYF. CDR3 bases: TGTGCCAGCACCCCCTCAGGACTGGACTACGAGCAGTACTTC.

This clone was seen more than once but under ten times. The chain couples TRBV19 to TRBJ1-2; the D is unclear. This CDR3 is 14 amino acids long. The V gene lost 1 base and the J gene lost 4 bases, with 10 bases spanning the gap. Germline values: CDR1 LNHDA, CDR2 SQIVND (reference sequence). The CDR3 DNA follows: TGTGCCAGTAGTATAGGTGGGCAGGCCTATGGCTACACCTTC. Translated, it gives CASSIGGQAYGYTF. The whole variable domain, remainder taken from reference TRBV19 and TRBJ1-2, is DGGITQSPKYLFRKEGQNVTLSCEQNLNHDAMYWYRQDPGQGLRLIYYSQIVNDFQKGDIAEGYSVSREKKESFPLTVTSAQKNPTAFYLCASSIGGQAYGYTFGSGTRLTVV.

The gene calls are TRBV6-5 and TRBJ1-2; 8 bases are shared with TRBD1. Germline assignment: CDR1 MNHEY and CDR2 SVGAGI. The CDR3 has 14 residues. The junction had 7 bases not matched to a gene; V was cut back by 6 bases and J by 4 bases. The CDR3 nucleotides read TGTGCCAGCAGCTACAGGGGGACAACCTATGGCTACACCTTC. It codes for CASSYRGTTYGYTF.

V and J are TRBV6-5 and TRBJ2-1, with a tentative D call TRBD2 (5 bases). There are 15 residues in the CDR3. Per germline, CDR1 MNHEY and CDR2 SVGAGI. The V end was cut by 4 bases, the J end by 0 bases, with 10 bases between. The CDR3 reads CASSWRPSSYNEQFF. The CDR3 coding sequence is TGTGCCAGCAGTTGGAGGCCAAGCTCCTACAATGAGCAGTTCTTC.

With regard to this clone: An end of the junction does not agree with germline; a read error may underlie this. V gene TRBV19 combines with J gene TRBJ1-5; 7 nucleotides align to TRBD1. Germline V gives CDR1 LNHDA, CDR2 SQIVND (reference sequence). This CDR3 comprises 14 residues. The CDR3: CASSLGTVNRPQHF. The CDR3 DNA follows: TGTGCCAGTAGTCTAGGGACAGTTAATCGGCCCCAGCATTTT.

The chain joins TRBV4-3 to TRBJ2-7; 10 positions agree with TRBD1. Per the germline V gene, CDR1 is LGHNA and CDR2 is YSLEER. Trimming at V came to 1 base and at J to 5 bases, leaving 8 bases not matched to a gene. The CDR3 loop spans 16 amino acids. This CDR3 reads CASSQALRTGGDEQYF. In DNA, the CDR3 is TGCGCCAGCAGCCAAGCGCTCCGGACAGGGGGGGACGAGCAGTACTTC.

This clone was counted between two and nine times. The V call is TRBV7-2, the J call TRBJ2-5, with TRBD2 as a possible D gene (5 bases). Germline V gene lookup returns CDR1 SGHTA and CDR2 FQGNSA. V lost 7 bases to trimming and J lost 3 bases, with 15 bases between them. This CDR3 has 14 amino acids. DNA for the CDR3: TGTGCCAGCAAACAGCGGATCACGGAAGAGACCCAGTACTTC. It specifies CASKQRITEETQYF.

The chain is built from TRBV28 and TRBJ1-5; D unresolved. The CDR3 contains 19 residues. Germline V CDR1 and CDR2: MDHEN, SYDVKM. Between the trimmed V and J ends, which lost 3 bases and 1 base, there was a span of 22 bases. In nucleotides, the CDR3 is TGTGCCAGCAGTTTTGGAGTAAGAACCTTCACCCCCAGCAATCAGCCCCAGCATTTT. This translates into CASSFGVRTFTPSNQPQHF.

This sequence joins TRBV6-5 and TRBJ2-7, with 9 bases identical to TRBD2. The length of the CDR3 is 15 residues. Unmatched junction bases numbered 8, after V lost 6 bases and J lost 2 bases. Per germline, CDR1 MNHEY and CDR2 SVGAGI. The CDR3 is CASSNGLAFPYEQYF. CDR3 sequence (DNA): TGTGCCAGCAGCAATGGACTAGCGTTTCCCTACGAGCAGTACTTC.

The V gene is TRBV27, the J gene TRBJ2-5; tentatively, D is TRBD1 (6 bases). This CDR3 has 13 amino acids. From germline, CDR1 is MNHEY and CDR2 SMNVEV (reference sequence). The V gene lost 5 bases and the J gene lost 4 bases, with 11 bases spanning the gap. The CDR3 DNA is TGTGCCAGCAGTAGCCAGGGGCGAGAGACCCAGTACTTC. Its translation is CASSSQGRETQYF.

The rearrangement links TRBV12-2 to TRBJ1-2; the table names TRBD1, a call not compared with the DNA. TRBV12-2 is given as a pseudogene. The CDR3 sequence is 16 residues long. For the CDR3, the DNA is TGTGCAAGTCGCTTAGCGGGTCAGGGTATCCCTTATGGCTACACCTTC. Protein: CASRLAGQGIPYGYTF.

CDR3 DNA: TGTGCCAGCAGCTTGGTGGTCCAGGGCCTTAGCGGCACCTTC. Amino acids: CASSLVVQGLSGTF. This chain links TRBV5-8 with TRBJ1-2, with D perhaps matching TRBD1 (5 bases). Germline assignment: CDR1 SGHTS and CDR2 YDEGEE. The CDR3 contains 14 residues. Trimming stripped 0 bases from V and 13 bases from J, with 19 bases between.

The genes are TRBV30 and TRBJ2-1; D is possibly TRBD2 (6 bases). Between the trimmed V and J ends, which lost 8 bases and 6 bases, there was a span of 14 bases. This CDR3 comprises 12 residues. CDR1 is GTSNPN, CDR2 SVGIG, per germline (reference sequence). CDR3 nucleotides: TGTGCCCGAGGGTGGGGAGGCAATGAGCAGTTCTTC. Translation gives CARGWGGNEQFF.

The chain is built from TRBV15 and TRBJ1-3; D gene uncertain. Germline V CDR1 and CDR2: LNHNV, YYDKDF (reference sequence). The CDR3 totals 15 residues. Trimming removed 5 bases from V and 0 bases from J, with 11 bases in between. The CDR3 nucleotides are TGTGCCACCAGCTTCGACGGGGTCTCTGGAAACACCATATATTTT. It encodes CATSFDGVSGNTIYF.

The CDR3 bases are TGCAGCGTTGCTGTAGCTAACTATGGCTACACCTTC. As protein: CSVAVANYGYTF. The V and J genes are TRBV29-1 and TRBJ1-2, with D uncertain. This CDR3 is built from 12 residues. V was trimmed by 4 bases and J by 0 bases, leaving 6 bases between them. Germline loops: CDR1 SQVTM, CDR2 ANQGSEA.

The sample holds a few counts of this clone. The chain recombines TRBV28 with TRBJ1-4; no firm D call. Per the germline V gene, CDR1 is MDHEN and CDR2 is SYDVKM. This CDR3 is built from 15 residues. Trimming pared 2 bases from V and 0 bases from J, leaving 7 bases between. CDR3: CASSLAGTTNEKLFF. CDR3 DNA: TGTGCCAGCAGTTTAGCCGGGACAACTAATGAAAAACTGTTTTTT.

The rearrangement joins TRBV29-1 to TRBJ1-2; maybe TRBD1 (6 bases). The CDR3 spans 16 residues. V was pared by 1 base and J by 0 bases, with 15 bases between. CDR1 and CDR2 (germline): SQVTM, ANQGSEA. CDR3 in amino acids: CSVEAQGTKPNYGYTF. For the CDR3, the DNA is TGCAGCGTTGAAGCTCAGGGGACGAAACCTAACTATGGCTACACCTTC.